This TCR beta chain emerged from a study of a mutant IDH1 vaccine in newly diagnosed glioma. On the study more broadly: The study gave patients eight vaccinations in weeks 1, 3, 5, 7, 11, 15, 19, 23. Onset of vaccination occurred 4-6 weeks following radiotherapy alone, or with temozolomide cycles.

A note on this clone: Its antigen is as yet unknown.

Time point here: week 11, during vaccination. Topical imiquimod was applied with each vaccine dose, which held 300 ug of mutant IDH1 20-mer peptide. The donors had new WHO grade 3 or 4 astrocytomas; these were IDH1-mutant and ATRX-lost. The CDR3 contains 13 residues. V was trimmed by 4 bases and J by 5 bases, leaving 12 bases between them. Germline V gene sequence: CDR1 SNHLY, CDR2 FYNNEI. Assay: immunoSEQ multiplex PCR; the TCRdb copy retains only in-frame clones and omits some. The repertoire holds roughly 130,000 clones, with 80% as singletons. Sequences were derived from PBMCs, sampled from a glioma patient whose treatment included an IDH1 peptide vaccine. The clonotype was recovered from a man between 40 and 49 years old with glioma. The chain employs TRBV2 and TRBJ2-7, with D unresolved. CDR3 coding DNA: TGTGCCAGCAGTGCGATCCGTTCCCACGAGCAGTACTTC. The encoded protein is CASSAIRSHEQYF.